This passage covers 14 T cell receptor beta chains from one sample sequenced in a study of T cell responses to AZD1222 COVID-19 vaccine. Some clones are missing from TCRdb's copy, which holds only in-frame ones; the method was immunoSEQ multiplex PCR. Of about 94,000 clones detected, roughly 88% appear once; the ten largest clones hold around an eighth. The specimen was peripheral blood, collected 28 days after the second AZD1222 dose. These receptors all come from an adult who received the AZD1222 COVID-19 vaccine.

This chain joins TRBV19 and TRBJ2-1, with 10 bases lining up with TRBD2. The CDR3 covers 16 residues. The trim removed 7 bases at V and 7 bases at J, leaving 13 bases unmatched. The V gene's germline CDR1 is LNHDA and CDR2 SQIVND (reference sequence). CDR3 bases: TGTGCCAGTAAGACTGCCTTGACTAGCGGGCAAAATGAGCAGTTCTTC. As protein: CASKTALTSGQNEQFF.

This chain links TRBV9 with TRBJ2-3, with 8 bases aligning to TRBD2. This CDR3 contains 16 residues. V lost 1 base, J lost 4 bases, and 8 bases stayed unmatched. The germline V gene encodes CDR1 SGDLS and CDR2 YYNGEE. The CDR3 DNA follows: TGTGCCAGCAGCGTAACAAGCGGGAGAAGCGCAGATACGCAGTATTTT. Translation: CASSVTSGRSADTQYF.

This clone appeared a few times. The rearrangement joins TRBV4-3 to TRBJ2-6, with a tentative D call TRBD1 (6 bases). Germline assignment: CDR1 LGHNA and CDR2 YSLEER. The CDR3 runs 18 residues. V was clipped by 0 bases and J by 5 bases, with 17 bases between them. The CDR3: CASSQEPDSELWANVLTF. DNA of the CDR3: TGCGCCAGCAGCCAAGAACCGGACAGCGAGCTCTGGGCCAACGTCCTGACTTTC.

This rearrangement joins TRBV7-6 to TRBJ1-1; D ambiguous. In germline, CDR1 is SGHVS, CDR2 FNYEAQ. Trimming cost V 0 bases and J 5 bases, with 10 bases left between them. CDR3 size: 14 residues. The CDR3 loop reads CASSLAAGGTEAFF. The CDR3 DNA follows: TGTGCCAGCAGCTTAGCGGCAGGAGGGACTGAAGCTTTCTTT.

This chain uses TRBV5-5 with TRBJ1-1; 7 nucleotides align to TRBD1. V lost 7 bases to trimming and J lost 0 bases; unmatched junction nucleotides: 9. This CDR3 contains 15 residues. Germline V gene lookup returns CDR1 SGHKS and CDR2 YYEKEE (reference sequence). Written as DNA, the CDR3 is TGTGCCAGCGAAACAGGGGCCGGAATGAACACTGAAGCTTTCTTT. Translating gives CASETGAGMNTEAFF.

V usage is TRBV7-2 and J usage is TRBJ2-7; 13 nucleotides match TRBD2. CDR1 is SGHTA, CDR2 FQGNSA, per germline. The V and J ends lost 5 bases and 4 bases, in that order; junction bases with no gene match: 17. The CDR3 runs to 19 residues. CDR3 sequence: CASSHPRTSGSRSAYEQYF. As DNA, the CDR3 is TGTGCCAGCAGCCACCCCCGGACTAGCGGGAGTAGGTCGGCATACGAGCAGTACTTC.

The chain recombines TRBV29-1 with TRBJ2-7; 7 positions agree with TRBD1. CDR1 and CDR2 (germline): SQVTM, ANQGSEA. Trimming cost V 6 bases and J 3 bases; bases outside gene matches: 5. This CDR3 is 12 amino acids long. CDR3 sequence (DNA): TGCAGCGTCAGGGGACAGAGCTACGAGCAGTACTTC. It yields the protein CSVRGQSYEQYF.

The table lists this clone with a count of one. This chain uses TRBV4-1 with TRBJ2-5; unclear D gene. The CDR3 has 16 amino acids. Germline V gene lookup returns CDR1 MGHRA and CDR2 YSYEKL. The V and J ends lost 0 bases and 0 bases respectively, with 11 bases between them. The CDR3 protein is CASSQDRGDYQETQYF. Here the CDR3 DNA reads TGCGCCAGCAGCCAAGATAGAGGAGACTACCAAGAGACCCAGTACTTC.

As for this clone: Other DNA sequences in the sample encode the same CDR3. The V call is TRBV6-5, the J call TRBJ2-7; TRBD1 agrees at 9 bases. Per germline, CDR1 MNHEY and CDR2 SVGAGI. The length of the CDR3 is 16 residues. The junction had 3 bases not matched to a gene; V was cut back by 0 bases and J by 0 bases. Here the CDR3 DNA reads TGTGCCAGCAGTTACTCGAGGACAGGGGACTCCTACGAGCAGTACTTC. This translates into CASSYSRTGDSYEQYF.

The chain links TRBV7-9 to TRBJ1-1; D is uncertain. CDR1 SEHNR and CDR2 FQNEAQ come from the germline V gene (reference sequence). Trimming pared 1 base from V and 6 bases from J, leaving 12 bases between. This CDR3 has 14 amino acids. Here the CDR3 DNA reads TGTGCCAGCAGCTTAGACGCGGGTCCGGCTGAAGCTTTCTTT. It codes for CASSLDAGPAEAFF. The complete variable domain, with remaining parts taken from reference TRBV7-9 and TRBJ1-1, reads DTGVSQNPRHKITKRGQNVTFRCDPISEHNRLYWYRQTLGQGPEFLTYFQNEAQLEKSRLLSDRFSAERPKGSFSTLEIQRTEQGDSAMYLCASSLDAGPAEAFFGQGTRLTVV.

The chain combines TRBV6-5 with TRBJ2-7; 9 bases are shared with TRBD1. The CDR3 has 14 amino acids. CDR1 and CDR2 from the germline V gene are MNHEY and SVGAGI. V shed 10 bases and J 11 bases; nucleotides not matched to a gene: 18. This chain's CDR3 is CATNTGTGTTKKYF. Here the CDR3 DNA reads TGTGCCACTAATACCGGGACAGGGACCACTAAGAAGTACTTC.

This clone was counted only a few times. This chain links TRBV10-1 with TRBJ2-7; 8 positions match TRBD1. Germline trimming cut 2 bases from V and 4 bases from J; bases unmatched to any gene: 16. The CDR3 sequence is 18 residues long. Germline CDR1 and CDR2: WNHNN and SYGVQD (reference sequence). Here the CDR3 reads CASSEILLRTGKMYEQYF. The CDR3 nucleotides are TGCGCCAGCAGTGAGATTCTTCTCAGGACAGGGAAGATGTACGAGCAGTACTTC.

The chain carries TRBV29-1 and TRBJ1-1, with 12 bases matching TRBD1. From germline, CDR1 is SQVTM and CDR2 ANQGSEA. The CDR3 contains 14 residues. J gave up 7 bases and V 3 bases, and 6 bases lay outside the gene matches. This chain's CDR3 is CSVEGQGAWGEAFF. Written as DNA, the CDR3 is TGCAGCGTTGAGGGACAGGGGGCGTGGGGTGAAGCTTTCTTT.

The chain is built from TRBV19 and TRBJ1-2, with D uncertain. This CDR3 has 15 residues. V was trimmed by 10 bases and J by 2 bases, leaving 20 bases between them. Per the germline V gene, CDR1 is LNHDA and CDR2 is SQIVND (reference sequence). The CDR3 nucleotides read TGTGCCACGTACGATGGGCGAGGTACGAACTATGGCTACACCTTC. This codes for CATYDGRGTNYGYTF.